Each of the 19 T cell receptor beta chains below was sequenced from the same sample in a study of PD-1 blockade in mismatch repair-deficient tumors. Clones were sequenced by immunoSEQ multiplex PCR, and TCRdb holds only the in-frame ones, with some missing. The profile shows 120,000 or so clones, roughly 86% of them singletons. The specimen comprised peripheral blood, sampled 44 weeks after starting pembrolizumab. The receptors derive from an adult with mismatch repair-deficient cancer.

The chain recombines TRBV10-3 with TRBJ1-2; TRBD1 might be the D (5 bases). Trimming shortened V by 3 bases and J by 6 bases, and 17 bases separated the two germline ends. CDR3 length: 15 residues. CDR1 ENHRY and CDR2 SYGVKD come from the germline V gene. The DNA for the CDR3 is TGTGCCATCAGTGACTTATGGGGGGGGACTAATGGCTACACCTTC. Amino acids: CAISDLWGGTNGYTF.

The gene calls are TRBV29-1 and TRBJ2-7, with a possible D match to TRBD1 (5 bases). Germline values: CDR1 SQVTM, CDR2 ANQGSEA. Trimming shortened V by 4 bases and J by 2 bases, and 9 bases separated the two germline ends. The CDR3 is 12 amino acids. The CDR3 bases are TGCAGCGTTGCAGACAGAACCTACGAGCAGTACTTC. This codes for CSVADRTYEQYF.

The gene calls are TRBV7-3 and TRBJ2-2, with D unclear. The CDR3 extends over 12 amino acids. Trimming shortened V by 5 bases and J by 2 bases, and 3 bases separated the two germline ends. Germline V gene lookup returns CDR1 SGHTA and CDR2 FQGTGA. CDR3 bases: TGTGCCAGCAGCGACAACACCGGGGAGCTGTTTTTT. Translation: CASSDNTGELFF.

J is TRBJ2-3 and V is TRBV5-1; no definite D call. Trimming pared 7 bases from V and 2 bases from J, leaving 14 bases between. The germline CDR1 and CDR2 sequences are SGHRS and YFSETQ. This CDR3 spans 14 amino acids. Here the CDR3 DNA reads TGCGCCAGCCGGTCTCTTTCGTACACAGATACGCAGTATTTT. Protein sequence: CASRSLSYTDTQYF.

The chain links TRBV27 to TRBJ2-2, with D perhaps matching TRBD1 or TRBD2 (5 bases each). The germline CDR1 and CDR2 sequences are MNHEY and SMNVEV (reference sequence). The CDR3 totals 16 residues. V gave up 3 bases and J gave up 4 bases, with 15 bases separating them. In DNA, the CDR3 is TGTGCCAGCAGTTTTATTGAGGGGCAGGGCACCGGGGAGCTGTTTTTT. Translated, it gives CASSFIEGQGTGELFF.

This clone has just a few counts. V usage is TRBV7-9 and J usage is TRBJ2-4; 7 nucleotides agree with TRBD1. Germline CDR1 SEHNR, CDR2 FQNEAQ (reference sequence). Losses at the gene ends were 5 bases for V and 7 bases for J; bases not matched to a gene: 5. The CDR3 is 13 residues long. The CDR3 loop is CASSVTGINIQYF. CDR3 nucleotide sequence: TGTGCCAGCAGCGTGACAGGGATCAACATTCAGTACTTC.

The chain recombines TRBV5-6 with TRBJ2-7; tentative D call: TRBD2 (5 bases). CDR3 length: 17 amino acids. V lost 3 bases, J lost 2 bases, and 21 bases lay in between. CDR1 and CDR2 from the germline V gene are SGHDT and YYEEEE. The CDR3 DNA sequence: TGTGCCAGCAGCTCCCTCGGCGAGGGCCCTAAAACCTACGAGCAGTACTTC. Translated, it gives CASSSLGEGPKTYEQYF.

This clone was recorded a few times. This sequence joins TRBV29-1 and TRBJ2-7; possible D gene TRBD1, 5 bases. The CDR3 is 12 residues long. CDR1 is SQVTM, CDR2 ANQGSEA, per germline. V gave up 6 bases and J gave up 3 bases, with 12 bases separating them. The CDR3 sequence is CSVKDGHYEQYF. The CDR3 DNA sequence: TGCAGCGTCAAGGACGGACACTACGAGCAGTACTTC.

The rearrangement joins TRBV30 to TRBJ2-3, with 14 bases lining up with TRBD2. The CDR3 covers 17 residues. V shed 1 base, J shed 3 bases, and the junction held 6 bases outside the gene matches. CDR1 GTSNPN and CDR2 SVGIG come from the germline V gene (reference sequence). Written as DNA, the CDR3 is TGTGCCTGGAGTGAAGGGACTAGCGGGAGTTCTACAGATACGCAGTATTTT. Translation gives CAWSEGTSGSSTDTQYF.

The chain joins TRBV7-6 to TRBJ2-6, with D unresolved. This CDR3 is built from 15 residues. Trimming took 2 bases from V and 0 from J, leaving 5 bases between them. Germline V lookup: CDR1 SGHVS, CDR2 FNYEAQ. The DNA of the CDR3 is TGTGCCAGCAGCTTACGTTCCTCTGGGGCCAACGTCCTGACTTTC. Its translation: CASSLRSSGANVLTF.

V usage is TRBV5-1 and J usage is TRBJ2-1, with TRBD2 matching 9 bases. The CDR3 runs to 15 residues. CDR1 is SGHRS, CDR2 YFSETQ, per germline. V shed 5 bases and J 6 bases; nucleotides not matched to a gene: 9. The CDR3 region has the DNA TGCGCCAGCAGATCGACCGGGACTAGCCGCAATGAGCAGTTCTTC. This translates into CASRSTGTSRNEQFF.

The V call is TRBV7-9, the J call TRBJ2-7; the match to TRBD1 covers 7 bases. The V and J ends lost 4 bases and 2 bases, in that order; junction bases with no gene match: 5. The V gene's germline CDR1 is SEHNR and CDR2 FQNEAQ (reference sequence). The CDR3 contains 14 residues. CDR3 bases: TGTGCCAGCAGCTCCCAGACAGGGACCTACGAGCAGTACTTC. Translated, it gives CASSSQTGTYEQYF. The full variable domain, rest sourced from reference TRBV7-9 and TRBJ2-7, is DTGVSQNPRHKITKRGQNVTFRCDPISEHNRLYWYRQTLGQGPEFLTYFQNEAQLEKSRLLSDRFSAERPKGSFSTLEIQRTEQGDSAMYLCASSSQTGTYEQYFGPGTRLTVT.

This chain joins TRBV28 and TRBJ1-1; D gene unclear. Germline V gene lookup returns CDR1 MDHEN and CDR2 SYDVKM. The CDR3 is 12 residues long. V dropped 4 bases and J dropped 1 base, with 4 bases sitting between them. CDR3 in amino acids: CASSWENTEAFF. The CDR3 DNA reads as TGTGCCAGCAGTTGGGAGAACACTGAAGCTTTCTTT.

This chain uses TRBV18 with TRBJ1-2, with D possibly matching TRBD1 (6 bases). The V end lost 3 bases, the J end lost 4 bases, and 12 bases lay between the germline ends. Germline loops: CDR1 KGHSH, CDR2 LQKENI. The CDR3 runs to 14 residues. CDR3 DNA sequence: TGTGCCAGCTCACCGCCGGGGGCACCCTATGGCTACACCTTC. Its protein product is CASSPPGAPYGYTF.

The chain joins TRBV19 to TRBJ2-3; D is perhaps TRBD2 (5 bases). The V end was cut by 5 bases, the J end by 6 bases, with 15 bases between. The germline gives CDR1 LNHDA, CDR2 SQIVND (reference sequence). CDR3 size: 14 residues. CDR3 sequence reads: CASSLFGDADTQYF. Here the CDR3 DNA reads TGTGCCAGTAGTCTTTTCGGGGATGCCGATACGCAGTATTTT.

The chain carries TRBV11-2 and TRBJ2-7; D not resolved. The CDR3 loop spans 14 amino acids. V lost 5 bases and J 2 bases, leaving 13 bases between the germline ends. In germline, CDR1 is SGHAT, CDR2 FQNNGV. CDR3 nucleotides: TGTGCCAGCAGCGACCGGACGGTGGCCTACGAGCAGTACTTC. Protein: CASSDRTVAYEQYF.

The chain uses TRBV4-3 and TRBJ2-7; 9 bases map to TRBD1. Trimming took 3 bases from V and 6 from J; bases not matched to a gene: 9. The CDR3 extends over 15 amino acids. Per the germline V gene, CDR1 is LGHNA and CDR2 is YSLEER. CDR3 sequence: CASSQARDRASEQYF. The CDR3 DNA sequence: TGCGCCAGCAGCCAGGCCAGGGACAGGGCCTCCGAGCAGTACTTC.

The chain employs TRBV6-7 and TRBJ2-7; 7 positions agree with TRBD2. TRBV6-7 falls under the ORF class, with uncertain function. The CDR3 runs 15 residues. J lost 7 bases, V lost 7 bases, and 16 bases had no gene match. The CDR3, as DNA: TGTGCCAGCACCCGATCCGGGACTAATTTGTTGGAGCAGTACTTC. Amino acid sequence: CASTRSGTNLLEQYF.

This chain connects TRBV5-1 to TRBJ2-2; D possibly corresponds to TRBD2 (6 bases). V was shortened by 2 bases and J by 4 bases, with 15 bases between the two germline ends. Germline CDR1 SGHRS, CDR2 YFSETQ. The CDR3 covers 16 residues. This chain's CDR3 is CASSLTGTGGTGELFF. The CDR3 DNA follows: TGCGCCAGCAGCTTAACGGGAACCGGGGGCACCGGGGAGCTGTTTTTT.